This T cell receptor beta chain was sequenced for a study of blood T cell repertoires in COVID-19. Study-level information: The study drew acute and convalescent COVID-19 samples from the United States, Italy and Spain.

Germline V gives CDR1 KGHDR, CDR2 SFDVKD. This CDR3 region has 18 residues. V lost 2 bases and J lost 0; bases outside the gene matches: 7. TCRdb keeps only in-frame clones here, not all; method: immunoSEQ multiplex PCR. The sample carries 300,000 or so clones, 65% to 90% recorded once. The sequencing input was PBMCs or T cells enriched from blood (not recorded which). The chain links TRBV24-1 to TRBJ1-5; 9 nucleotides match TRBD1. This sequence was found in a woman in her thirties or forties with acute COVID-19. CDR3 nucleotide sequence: TGTGCCACCAGTGATTGGGACAGGGCAGCTGATAGCAATCAGCCCCAGCATTTT. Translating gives CATSDWDRAADSNQPQHF.